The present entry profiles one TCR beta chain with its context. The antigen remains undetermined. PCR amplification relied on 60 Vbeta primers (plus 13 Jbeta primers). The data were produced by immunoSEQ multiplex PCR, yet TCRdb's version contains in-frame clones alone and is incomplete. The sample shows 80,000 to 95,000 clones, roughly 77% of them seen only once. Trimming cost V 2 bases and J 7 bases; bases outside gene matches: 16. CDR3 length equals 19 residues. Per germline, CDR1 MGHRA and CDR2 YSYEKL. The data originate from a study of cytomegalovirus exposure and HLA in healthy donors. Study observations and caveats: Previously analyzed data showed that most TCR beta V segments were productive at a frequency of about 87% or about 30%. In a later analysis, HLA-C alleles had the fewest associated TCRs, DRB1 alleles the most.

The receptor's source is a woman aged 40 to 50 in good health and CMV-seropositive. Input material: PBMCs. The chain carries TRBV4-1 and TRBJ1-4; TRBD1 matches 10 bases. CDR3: CASSQQGQGSGAYGEKLFF. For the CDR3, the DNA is TGCGCCAGCAGCCAACAGGGACAGGGGTCGGGGGCGTACGGTGAAAAACTGTTTTTT.